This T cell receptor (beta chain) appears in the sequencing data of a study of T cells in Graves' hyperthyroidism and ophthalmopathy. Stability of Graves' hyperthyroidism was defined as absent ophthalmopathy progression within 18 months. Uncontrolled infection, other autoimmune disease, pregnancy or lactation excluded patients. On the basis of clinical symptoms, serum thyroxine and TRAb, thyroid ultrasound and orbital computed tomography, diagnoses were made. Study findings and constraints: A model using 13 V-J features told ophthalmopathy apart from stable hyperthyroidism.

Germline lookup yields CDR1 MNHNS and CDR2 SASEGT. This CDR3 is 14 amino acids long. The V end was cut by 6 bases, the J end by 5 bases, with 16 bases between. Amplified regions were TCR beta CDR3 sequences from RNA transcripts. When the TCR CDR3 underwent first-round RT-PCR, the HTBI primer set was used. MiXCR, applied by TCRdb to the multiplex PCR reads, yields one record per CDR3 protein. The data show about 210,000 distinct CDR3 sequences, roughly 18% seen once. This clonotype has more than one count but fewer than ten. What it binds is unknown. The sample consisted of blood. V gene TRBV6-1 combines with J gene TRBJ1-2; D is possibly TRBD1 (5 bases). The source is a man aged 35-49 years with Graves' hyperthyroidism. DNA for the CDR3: TGTGCCAGCAGGGACGGTTCGGGGCCATATGGCTACACCTTC. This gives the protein CASRDGSGPYGYTF.